The subject of this entry is one T cell receptor (beta chain). Its target is not known. This entry comes from a study of cytomegalovirus exposure and HLA in healthy donors. CDR3 length: 14 amino acids. Unmatched junction bases numbered 3, after V lost 5 bases and J lost 2 bases. CDR1 is SGHVS and CDR2 is FNYEAQ in the germline V gene. The PCR employed 60 Vbeta primers together with 13 Jbeta primers. The method was immunoSEQ multiplex PCR; TCRdb's version includes in-frame clones alone and lacks a portion of them. The sample lists roughly 110,000 clones, around 73% occurring once. Study-level findings and limits: Analysis was performed later, and it showed HLA-associated TCR beta chains to be more clonally expanded than equally common others. A later analysis associated some 16,000 TCR beta sequences with HLA alleles at a 0.05 false discovery rate. A few V segments could not be told apart, such as TRBV6-2 and TRBV6-3, and were left out.

The sample taken for sequencing was PBMCs. V usage is TRBV7-6 and J usage is TRBJ1-5, with 7 bases aligning to TRBD1. The sequence derives from a man aged 25 to 40 in good health and CMV-seronegative. CDR3 protein: CASSLTGGNQPQHF. CDR3 sequence (DNA): TGTGCCAGCAGCCTCACAGGGGGCAATCAGCCCCAGCATTTT. Using reference TRBV7-6 and TRBJ1-5 for the parts outside the CDR3, the full variable domain is GAGVSQSPRYKVTKRGQDVALRCDPISGHVSLYWYRQALGQGPEFLTYFNYEAQQDKSGLPNDRFSAERPEGSISTLTIQRTEQRDSAMYRCASSLTGGNQPQHFGDGTRLSIL.